These T cell receptor beta chains were read from a single sample in a study of regulatory T cells in long-lasting Graves disease. TCRdb itself ran the multiplex PCR reads through MiXCR, one entry per CDR3 protein. The top ten hold less than 35% of the sample, which has about 350,000 distinct CDR3 sequences, 15% to 20% seen once. These data are also associated with another study on T cells in Graves' hyperthyroidism and ophthalmopathy.

Here the sequenced sample was peripheral blood mononuclear cells (PBMCs), taken at new diagnosis, from a patient treated with antithyroid drugs. The source of these receptors is a middle-aged man with Graves disease. CDR3s include the opening cysteine and the closing phenylalanine or tryptophan. A D gene is named only where the DNA matches it firmly. Not every row has a clone size; where given, it reads once, few, many or a size class.

length: 13; V: TRBV29-1; J: TRBJ1-1; size: many; D: NA; CDR3: CSAGQIMNTEAFF; DNA: TGCAGCGCTGGACAGATAATGAACACTGAAGCTTTCTTT
length: 16; V: TRBV6-1; J: TRBJ1-1; size: many; D: TRBD1; CDR3: CASRTQTGWPSTEAFF; DNA: TGTGCCAGCAGGACCCAGACAGGGTGGCCGAGCACTGAAGCTTTCTTT
length: 14; V: TRBV27; J: TRBJ1-1; size: NA; D: NA; CDR3: CASSYRAPNTEAFF; DNA: TGTGCCAGCAGTTACCGGGCCCCGAACACTGAAGCTTTCTTT
length: 15; V: TRBV11-3; J: TRBJ2-3; size: NA; D: NA; CDR3: CASSSRTDPLDTQYF; DNA: TGTGCCAGCAGCTCCCGGACTGATCCTTTGGATACGCAGTATTTT
length: 14; V: TRBV7-2; J: TRBJ2-2; size: few; D: NA; CDR3: CASSFRSNTGELVF; DNA: TGTGCCAGCAGCTTTCGGTCGAACACCGGGGAGCTGGTTTTT
length: 18; V: TRBV4-2; J: TRBJ1-4; size: NA; D: NA; CDR3: CASTPGRRGGGNTEKLLF; DNA: TGTGCCAGCACTCCGGGACGTCGAGGAGGGGGGAACACCGAAAAACTGCTTTTT
length: 18; V: TRBV4-2; J: TRBJ2-1; size: NA; D: TRBD2; CDR3: CASSQETLAGVQYNEQFF; DNA: TGTGCCAGCAGCCAAGAGACGCTAGCGGGGGTCCAATACAATGAGCAGTTCTTC
length: 15; V: TRBV20-1; J: TRBJ2-7; size: many; D: NA; CDR3: CSARDPRQPTYEQYF; DNA: TGCAGTGCTAGAGATCCGCGGCAGCCAACCTACGAGCAGTACTTC
length: 14; V: TRBV12-3/TRBV12-4; J: TRBJ1-2; size: many; D: NA; CDR3: CASSFAGRYYGYTF; DNA: TGTGCCAGCAGTTTCGCAGGGAGGTACTATGGCTACACCTTC
length: 11; V: TRBV2; J: TRBJ1-1; size: many; D: NA; CDR3: CASIIYTEAFF; DNA: TGTGCCAGCATCATTTACACTGAAGCTTTCTTT
length: 15; V: TRBV19; J: TRBJ2-2; size: few; D: NA; CDR3: CASSILLMNTGELFF; DNA: TGTGCCAGTAGTATTTTACTTATGAACACCGGGGAGCTGTTTTTT
length: 15; V: TRBV12-3/TRBV12-4; J: TRBJ2-3; size: many; D: NA; CDR3: CASKQNSRGTDTQYF; DNA: TGTGCCAGCAAACAGAATTCCAGGGGCACAGATACGCAGTATTTT
length: 16; V: TRBV7-2; J: TRBJ2-1; size: many; D: NA; CDR3: CASSPFRDHLSNEQFF; DNA: TGTGCCAGCAGCCCTTTTCGGGACCACCTGTCCAATGAGCAGTTCTTC
length: 17; V: TRBV11-2; J: TRBJ2-2; size: many; D: TRBD1; CDR3: CASSLVSGQGASGELFF; DNA: TGTGCCAGCAGCTTAGTATCGGGACAGGGGGCTTCCGGGGAGCTGTTTTTT
length: 11; V: TRBV30; J: TRBJ1-1; size: many; D: TRBD1; CDR3: CAWSKDREAFF; DNA: TGTGCCTGGAGTAAGGACAGGGAAGCTTTCTTT
length: 12; V: TRBV7-2; J: TRBJ1-6; size: NA; D: NA; CDR3: CASSLMNSPLHF; DNA: TGTGCCAGCAGCTTAATGAATTCACCCCTCCACTTT
length: 13; V: TRBV12-3/TRBV12-4; J: TRBJ2-1; size: NA; D: NA; CDR3: CASSPGMRDEQFF; DNA: TGTGCCAGCAGTCCAGGGATGCGCGATGAGCAGTTCTTC
length: 15; V: TRBV15; J: TRBJ2-5; size: many; D: TRBD1; CDR3: CATSPRTGYQETQYF; DNA: TGTGCCACCAGTCCTAGGACAGGGTACCAAGAGACCCAGTACTTC
length: 14; V: TRBV5-1; J: TRBJ2-5; size: NA; D: TRBD1; CDR3: CASSQTGSGETQYF; DNA: TGCGCCAGCAGCCAGACAGGGTCGGGGGAGACCCAGTACTTC
length: 15; V: TRBV28; J: TRBJ2-2; size: many; D: NA; CDR3: CASSLWRFSTGELFF; DNA: TGTGCCAGCAGCCTTTGGCGTTTCTCGACCGGGGAGCTGTTTTTT
length: 15; V: TRBV2; J: TRBJ2-1; size: many; D: NA; CDR3: CASSERGASYNEQFF; DNA: TGTGCCAGCAGTGAACGGGGGGCGTCCTACAATGAGCAGTTCTTC
length: 18; V: TRBV7-9; J: TRBJ2-1; size: NA; D: TRBD2; CDR3: CASSPKLGASGGDNEQFF; DNA: TGTGCCAGCAGCCCTAAACTGGGGGCTAGCGGGGGGGACAATGAGCAGTTCTTC
length: 13; V: TRBV28; J: TRBJ2-7; size: NA; D: NA; CDR3: CASSLPGVTEQYF; DNA: TGTGCCAGCAGTTTACCAGGGGTTACCGAGCAGTACTTC